One and the same sample provided the 30 T cell receptor beta chains below, sequenced in a study of blood T cell repertoires in COVID-19. The data were produced by immunoSEQ multiplex PCR, yet TCRdb's version contains in-frame clones alone and is incomplete. This sample has about 250,000 clones, with 84% found just once. Sequenced material: peripheral blood. The receptors derive from a woman in her 40s who had recovered from COVID-19.

J is TRBJ1-5 and V is TRBV30, with a possible D match to TRBD1 (5 bases). The V end lost 3 bases, the J end lost 3 bases, and 15 bases lay between the germline ends. The germline CDR1 and CDR2 sequences are GTSNPN and SVGIG (reference sequence). The length of the CDR3 is 15 residues. The CDR3 is CAWSEPDSNNQPQHF. CDR3 nucleotide sequence: TGTGCCTGGAGCGAGCCCGACAGTAACAATCAGCCCCAGCATTTT.

The rearrangement joins TRBV4-2 to TRBJ2-1; 7 bases fit TRBD1. V was pared by 1 base and J by 7 bases, with 4 bases of the junction left unmatched. The CDR3 runs to 14 residues. In germline, CDR1 is LGHNA, CDR2 YNFKEQ. This CDR3 is CASSQVAGGNEQFF. Here the CDR3 DNA reads TGTGCCAGCAGCCAAGTGGCAGGGGGAAATGAGCAGTTCTTC.

The V gene is TRBV6-5, the J gene TRBJ1-4; 10 positions agree with TRBD1. The germline V gene has CDR1 MNHEY and CDR2 SVGAGI. V gave up 10 bases and J gave up 8 bases; unmatched junction bases: 7. The CDR3 sequence is 13 residues long. The chain's CDR3 is CATATGGEEKLFF. The CDR3 coding sequence is TGTGCCACCGCGACAGGGGGCGAAGAAAAACTGTTTTTT.

This chain connects TRBV28 to TRBJ1-5; D gene unclear. V shed 3 bases and J shed 1 base, with 19 bases lying between them. CDR3 length: 18 residues. In germline, CDR1 is MDHEN, CDR2 SYDVKM. In DNA, the CDR3 is TGTGCCAGCAGTTTGTTTGGAGGGCGAGGAAGGAGCAATCAGCCCCAGCATTTT. Its translation is CASSLFGGRGRSNQPQHF. The full variable domain, rest sourced from reference TRBV28 and TRBJ1-5, is DVKVTQSSRYLVKRTGEKVFLECVQDMDHENMFWYRQDPGLGLRLIYFSYDVKMKEKGDIPEGYSVSREKKERFSLILESASTNQTSMYLCASSLFGGRGRSNQPQHFGDGTRLSIL.

The sample holds a few counts of this clone. J is TRBJ1-2 and V is TRBV12-3 or TRBV12-4, with a weak D call TRBD1 (5 bases). Between the trimmed V and J ends, which lost 7 bases and 9 bases, there was a span of 15 bases. The CDR3 is made up of 12 amino acids. CDR3 region: CASTTGGLSYTF. CDR3 DNA sequence: TGTGCCAGCACCACCGGGGGGTTAAGCTACACCTTC.

Only a few counts were recorded for this clone. At one of its ends the junction is not consistent with the germline gene, which may arise from a read error. V is TRBV7-2 and J is TRBJ2-5, with no clear D. The germline V gene has CDR1 SGHTA and CDR2 FQGNSA. The CDR3 is made up of 15 amino acids. The CDR3 reads CASRLAPSITETQYF. The CDR3 nucleotides are TGTGCCAGCAGATTAGCCCCTAGTATTACGGAGACCCAGTACTTC.

V and J are TRBV27 and TRBJ1-6, with D maybe TRBD1 (6 bases). Germline values: CDR1 MNHEY, CDR2 SMNVEV (reference sequence). This CDR3 spans 13 amino acids. V lost 6 bases, J lost 5 bases, and 8 bases lay in between. The DNA for the CDR3 is TGTGCCAGCAGGGACAGAAATAATTCACCCCTCCACTTT. Protein sequence: CASRDRNNSPLHF.

This clone was counted many times. This sample also contains other DNA sequences that code for the same CDR3. The chain employs TRBV5-1 and TRBJ1-6, with D maybe TRBD1 (5 bases). The germline V gene encodes CDR1 SGHRS and CDR2 YFSETQ. V lost 0 bases and J lost 0, with 7 bases in between. CDR3 size: 16 residues. CDR3 loop: CASSLDGGSYNSPLHF. CDR3 sequence (DNA): TGCGCCAGCAGCTTGGACGGGGGCTCCTATAATTCACCCCTCCACTTT.

The chain recombines TRBV5-1 with TRBJ2-7, with TRBD2 matching 8 bases. The CDR3 consists of 15 residues. Germline V lookup: CDR1 SGHRS, CDR2 YFSETQ. V lost 4 bases to trimming and J lost 3 bases; unmatched junction nucleotides: 9. The CDR3 bases are TGCGCCAGCAGCCCCGGGGGGGGCACTATCTACGAGCAGTACTTC. Translating gives CASSPGGGTIYEQYF.

As DNA, the CDR3 is TGTGCCAGCAGCGGGACAGCAGGAGTAGAGACCCAGTACTTC. Its translation: CASSGTAGVETQYF. J is TRBJ2-5 and V is TRBV5-4; 7 nucleotides agree with TRBD1. Germline assignment: CDR1 SGHNT and CDR2 YYREEE (reference sequence). V lost 4 bases, J lost 4 bases, and 7 bases stayed unmatched. CDR3 length: 14 amino acids.

There are a few counts of this clone. The J gene is TRBJ2-4, the V gene TRBV6-1; 9 bases are shared with TRBD1. V dropped 0 bases and J dropped 8; count of bases not matched to a gene: 5. Per the germline V gene, CDR1 is MNHNS and CDR2 is SASEGT. This CDR3 region has 15 residues. The CDR3 DNA sequence: TGTGCCAGCAGTGAAGCTGGGACAGGGAGCCACATTCAGTACTTC. It specifies CASSEAGTGSHIQYF.

V usage is TRBV7-9 and J usage is TRBJ1-2, with 7 bases aligning to TRBD1. The germline V gene encodes CDR1 SEHNR and CDR2 FQNEAQ (reference sequence). This CDR3 comprises 11 residues. V lost 8 bases to trimming and J lost 8 bases; unmatched junction nucleotides: 5. Here the CDR3 DNA reads TGTGCCAGCGGAACAGGGGAGGGCTACACCTTC. Its protein is CASGTGEGYTF.

The CDR3: CAISVEGSEPQHF. CDR3 DNA: TGTGCCATCAGTGTTGAGGGTTCGGAGCCCCAGCATTTT. The rearrangement joins TRBV10-3 to TRBJ1-5; D unclear. This CDR3 is built from 13 residues. V was cut by 4 bases and J by 8 bases, with 12 bases left in between. From germline, CDR1 is ENHRY and CDR2 SYGVKD.

The chain joins TRBV9 to TRBJ2-2; D perhaps matches TRBD1 (6 bases). Trimming stripped 2 bases from V and 2 bases from J, with 13 bases between. Germline CDR1 reads SGDLS; CDR2 reads YYNGEE. The CDR3 spans 16 residues. The DNA for the CDR3 is TGTGCCAGCAGCGTCCGGGACAAGGCAAACACCGGGGAGCTGTTTTTT. Translated, it gives CASSVRDKANTGELFF.

The rearrangement uses TRBV10-1 and TRBJ1-4; 7 nucleotides agree with TRBD1. V was pared by 6 bases and J by 7 bases, with 17 bases of the junction left unmatched. Germline CDR1 and CDR2: WNHNN and SYGVQD (reference sequence). This CDR3 comprises 17 residues. CDR3 protein: CASSPRDRVHRSEKLFF. CDR3 DNA: TGCGCCAGCAGCCCAAGGGACAGAGTACATCGTAGTGAAAAACTGTTTTTT.

V and J are TRBV6-5 and TRBJ1-3; 8 positions agree with TRBD1. Germline assignment: CDR1 MNHEY and CDR2 SVGAGI. The CDR3 length is 15 residues. With V trimmed by 6 bases and J by 0 bases, 4 bases remained unmatched. The CDR3 nucleotides read TGTGCCAGCAGGAGACAGGGGAACTCTGGAAACACCATATATTTT. Encoded protein: CASRRQGNSGNTIYF.

The V call is TRBV2, the J call TRBJ1-5, with 7 positions matching TRBD1. This CDR3 is built from 16 residues. CDR1 and CDR2 (germline): SNHLY, FYNNEI. V shed 4 bases and J 2 bases; nucleotides not matched to a gene: 8. The CDR3 DNA reads as TGTGCCAGCAGTGGGAGGGGGCCCGGGCGCAATCAGCCCCAGCATTTT. Protein: CASSGRGPGRNQPQHF.

The J gene is TRBJ2-4, the V gene TRBV28; D gene ambiguous. The CDR3 is made up of 12 amino acids. V was cut by 6 bases and J by 8 bases, with 11 bases left in between. Per the germline V gene, CDR1 is MDHEN and CDR2 is SYDVKM. This chain's CDR3 is CASRNIQDIQYF. CDR3 nucleotide sequence: TGTGCCAGCAGGAACATTCAGGACATTCAGTACTTC.

The J gene is TRBJ1-3, the V gene TRBV4-1, with D perhaps TRBD1 (5 bases). V was clipped by 0 bases and J by 3 bases, with 9 bases between them. The germline V gene encodes CDR1 MGHRA and CDR2 YSYEKL. CDR3 length: 15 amino acids. This chain's CDR3 is CASSQDIRVGNTIYF. CDR3 nucleotides: TGCGCCAGCAGCCAAGATATCAGGGTTGGAAACACCATATATTTT.

The V and J genes are TRBV7-2 and TRBJ1-2; 9 bases match TRBD1. CDR3 length: 15 amino acids. V shed 3 bases and J 9 bases; nucleotides not matched to a gene: 11. CDR1 is SGHTA and CDR2 is FQGNSA in the germline V gene. CDR3 in DNA: TGTGCCAGCAGCTTCTCACCGGGACAGGGTAGGAGCTACACCTTC. Its translation: CASSFSPGQGRSYTF.

The gene calls are TRBV9 and TRBJ2-5; 8 bases map to TRBD2. The CDR3 sequence is 17 residues long. Germline values: CDR1 SGDLS, CDR2 YYNGEE. J was trimmed by 0 bases and V by 0 bases; bases with no gene match: 7. CDR3 in amino acids: CASSVGGSGDYQETQYF. The CDR3 nucleotides read TGTGCCAGCAGCGTAGGGGGTAGCGGGGATTACCAAGAGACCCAGTACTTC.

J is TRBJ1-5 and V is TRBV19; D gene ambiguous. The germline gives CDR1 LNHDA, CDR2 SQIVND (reference sequence). Trimming stripped 5 bases from V and 5 bases from J, with 19 bases between. The CDR3 extends over 16 amino acids. CDR3 sequence reads: CASSPRRVRQYQPQHF. Here the CDR3 DNA reads TGTGCCAGTAGTCCGAGACGGGTTCGTCAATATCAGCCCCAGCATTTT. The full variable domain, completed using reference TRBV19 and TRBJ1-5, is DGGITQSPKYLFRKEGQNVTLSCEQNLNHDAMYWYRQDPGQGLRLIYYSQIVNDFQKGDIAEGYSVSREKKESFPLTVTSAQKNPTAFYLCASSPRRVRQYQPQHFGDGTRLSIL.

This chain links TRBV7-9 with TRBJ2-5; 11 bases are shared with TRBD2. J was trimmed by 5 bases and V by 3 bases; bases with no gene match: 14. The CDR3 is made up of 18 amino acids. The germline V gene encodes CDR1 SEHNR and CDR2 FQNEAQ (reference sequence). This CDR3 is CASSFSFGTSGGRETQYF. CDR3 DNA: TGTGCCAGCAGCTTTTCGTTTGGAACTAGCGGGGGTAGGGAGACCCAGTACTTC.

The rearrangement uses TRBV3-1 (or the pseudogene TRBV3-2) and TRBJ1-1, with D possibly TRBD1 on 5 matching bases. V was cut by 1 base and J by 7 bases, with 22 bases left in between. This CDR3 is 17 amino acids long. Germline lookup yields CDR1 LGHDT and CDR2 YNNKEL (reference sequence). This chain's CDR3 is CASSQGSGARGLVEAFF. As DNA, the CDR3 is TGTGCCAGCAGCCAAGGTAGTGGGGCGCGGGGTTTAGTTGAAGCTTTCTTT.

Only one count was recorded for this clone. V and J are TRBV5-1 and TRBJ1-1; perhaps TRBD1 as D (6 bases). Germline V gene sequence: CDR1 SGHRS, CDR2 YFSETQ. This CDR3 region has 12 residues. V was shortened by 5 bases and J by 1 base, with 6 bases between the two germline ends. CDR3 sequence: CASRGGNTEAFF. DNA of the CDR3: TGCGCCAGCAGAGGGGGGAACACTGAAGCTTTCTTT. Complete variable domain (other parts from reference TRBV5-1 and TRBJ1-1): KAGVTQTPRYLIKTRGQQVTLSCSPISGHRSVSWYQQTPGQGLQFLFEYFSETQRNKGNFPGRFSGRQFSNSRSEMNVSTLELGDSALYLCASRGGNTEAFFGQGTRLTVV.

This chain uses TRBV6-5 with TRBJ1-4; D is uncertain. The CDR3 runs to 16 residues. Between the trimmed V and J ends, which lost 3 bases and 6 bases, there was a span of 17 bases. The germline gives CDR1 MNHEY, CDR2 SVGAGI. DNA of the CDR3: TGTGCCAGCAGTTATTTCGGTACTCAAGGAGATGAAAAACTGTTTTTT. It encodes CASSYFGTQGDEKLFF.

The V gene is TRBV10-3, the J gene TRBJ2-3; 12 nucleotides line up with TRBD2. V lost 2 bases to trimming and J lost 0 bases; unmatched junction nucleotides: 0. The CDR3 loop spans 16 amino acids. CDR1 and CDR2 (germline): ENHRY, SYGVKD. The chain's CDR3 is CAISEGLAGSTDTQYF. In nucleotides, the CDR3 is TGTGCCATCAGTGAGGGACTAGCGGGGAGCACAGATACGCAGTATTTT.

The V gene is TRBV7-2, the J gene TRBJ1-1; no firm D call. The CDR3 runs 13 residues. V lost 3 bases, J lost 2 bases, and 7 bases lay in between. Germline values: CDR1 SGHTA, CDR2 FQGNSA. The CDR3 coding sequence is TGTGCCAGCAGCTTCCAACTAAACACTGAAGCTTTCTTT. Its translation is CASSFQLNTEAFF. The full variable domain, its missing parts supplied by reference TRBV7-2 and TRBJ1-1, is GAGVSQSPSNKVTEKGKDVELRCDPISGHTALYWYRQSLGQGLEFLIYFQGNSAPDKSGLPSDRFSAERTGGSVSTLTIQRTQQEDSAVYLCASSFQLNTEAFFGQGTRLTVV.

The rearrangement uses TRBV6-1 and TRBJ1-5, with D possibly matching TRBD1 (5 bases). V lost 2 bases and J lost 6, with 23 bases in between. The CDR3 contains 18 residues. CDR1 MNHNS and CDR2 SASEGT come from the germline V gene. The CDR3 protein is CASSEFDRTKGNFQPQHF. The CDR3 bases are TGTGCCAGCAGTGAATTCGACAGAACGAAAGGCAATTTTCAGCCCCAGCATTTT.

The gene calls are TRBV11-2 and TRBJ1-1; 7 nucleotides match TRBD1. J gave up 6 bases and V 5 bases, and 3 bases lay outside the gene matches. This CDR3 region has 12 residues. Per germline, CDR1 SGHAT and CDR2 FQNNGV. The CDR3 is CASSPDRAEAFF. The CDR3 nucleotides read TGTGCCAGCAGCCCCGACAGGGCTGAAGCTTTCTTT.